The clone carrying this T cell receptor beta chain occurred a few times. Antigen unknown. The entry originates in a study of human T cells and chemical hapten exposure. Study at large: Patch tests of 0.01% DPC on the upper back were read at 6 days. Study-wide results and limits: Expanded TCRs produced significantly more large CDR3 similarity clusters than controls did.

The V end was cut by 3 bases, the J end by 4 bases, with 13 bases between. The CDR3 is 14 amino acids. Per germline, CDR1 DFQATT and CDR2 SNEGSKA (reference sequence). Time point meaning: patch test 2, 6 weeks after DPC sensitization. Sample treatment: therapeutic diphenylcyclopropenone sensitization with weekly scalp DPC. Original analysis: A typical sample had some 95,000 TCRs, with roughly 20,000 to 700,000 overall. TCRdb re-called the RACE reads with MiXCR, one entry per CDR3 protein. These V and J calls originate from TCRdb's pipeline instead of the authors' own analysis. The sample yields a few hundred thousand distinct CDR3 sequences, roughly 6% seen once.

The rearrangement joins TRBV20-1 to TRBJ2-1; possibly TRBD2 for D (5 bases). The sample in question was whole blood, obtained in connection with sensitization to the hapten diphenylcyclopropenone (DPC). This TCR came from a woman younger than 30 with alopecia areata. Some clones in this sample may be carry-over from other donors' samples. The CDR3 sequence: CSASPAGAYNEQFF. The CDR3 DNA sequence: TGCAGTGCTAGCCCCGCGGGCGCGTACAATGAGCAGTTCTTC.